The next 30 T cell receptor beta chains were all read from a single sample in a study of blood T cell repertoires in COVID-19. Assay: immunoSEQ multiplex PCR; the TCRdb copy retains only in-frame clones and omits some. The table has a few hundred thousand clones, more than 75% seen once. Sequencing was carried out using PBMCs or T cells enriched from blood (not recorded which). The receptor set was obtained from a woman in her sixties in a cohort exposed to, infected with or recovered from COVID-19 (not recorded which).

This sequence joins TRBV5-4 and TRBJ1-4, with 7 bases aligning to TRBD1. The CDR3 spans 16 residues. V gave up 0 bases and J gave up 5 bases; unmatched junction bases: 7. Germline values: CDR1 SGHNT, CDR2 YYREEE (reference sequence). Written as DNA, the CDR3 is TGTGCCAGCAGCTTGGGGGGGGACAGACCCAATGAAAAACTGTTTTTT. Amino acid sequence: CASSLGGDRPNEKLFF.

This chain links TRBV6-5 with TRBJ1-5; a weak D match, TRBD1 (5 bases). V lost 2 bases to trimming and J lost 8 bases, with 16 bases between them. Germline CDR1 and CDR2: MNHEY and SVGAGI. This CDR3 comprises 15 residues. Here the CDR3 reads CASSYSRGVSEPQHF. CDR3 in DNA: TGTGCCAGCAGTTACAGCCGGGGGGTGAGTGAGCCCCAGCATTTT.

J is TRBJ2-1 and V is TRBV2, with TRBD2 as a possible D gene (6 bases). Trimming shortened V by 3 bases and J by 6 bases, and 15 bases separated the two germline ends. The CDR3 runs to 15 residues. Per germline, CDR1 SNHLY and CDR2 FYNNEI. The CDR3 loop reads CASSESGLGANEQFF. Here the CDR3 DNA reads TGTGCCAGCAGTGAGTCGGGACTGGGAGCCAATGAGCAGTTCTTC. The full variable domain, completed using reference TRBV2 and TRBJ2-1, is EPEVTQTPSHQVTQMGQEVILRCVPISNHLYFYWYRQILGQKVEFLVSFYNNEISEKSEIFDDQFSVERPDGSNFTLKIRSTKLEDSAMYFCASSESGLGANEQFFGPGTRLTVL.

The CDR3 protein is CASRKLGQAPLIMSGNTIYF. The CDR3 coding sequence is TGTGCCAGCAGAAAATTAGGACAGGCGCCCCTTATTATGTCTGGAAACACCATATATTTT. J is TRBJ1-3 and V is TRBV28, with 7 positions matching TRBD1. Per germline, CDR1 MDHEN and CDR2 SYDVKM. The CDR3 loop spans 20 amino acids. Trimming removed 6 bases from V and 1 base from J; junction bases left unmatched: 21.

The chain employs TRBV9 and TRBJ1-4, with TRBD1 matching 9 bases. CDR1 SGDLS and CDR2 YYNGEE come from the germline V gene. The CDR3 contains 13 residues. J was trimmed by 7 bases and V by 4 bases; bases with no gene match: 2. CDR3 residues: CASSQGQGEKLFF. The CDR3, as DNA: TGTGCCAGCAGCCAGGGACAGGGTGAAAAACTGTTTTTT.

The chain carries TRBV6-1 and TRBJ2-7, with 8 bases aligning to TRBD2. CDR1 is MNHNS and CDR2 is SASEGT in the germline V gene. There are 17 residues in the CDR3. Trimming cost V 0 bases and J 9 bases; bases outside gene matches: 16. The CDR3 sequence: CASSEAFGGRPLSWQYF. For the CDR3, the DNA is TGTGCCAGCAGTGAAGCGTTCGGCGGGAGGCCCCTTAGTTGGCAGTACTTC.

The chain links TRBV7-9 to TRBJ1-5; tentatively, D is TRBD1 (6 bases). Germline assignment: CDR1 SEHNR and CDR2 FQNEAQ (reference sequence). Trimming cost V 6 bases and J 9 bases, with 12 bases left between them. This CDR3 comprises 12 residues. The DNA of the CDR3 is TGTGCCAGCAGTCGAGGGGGTGGGCCCCAGCATTTT. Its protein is CASSRGGGPQHF.

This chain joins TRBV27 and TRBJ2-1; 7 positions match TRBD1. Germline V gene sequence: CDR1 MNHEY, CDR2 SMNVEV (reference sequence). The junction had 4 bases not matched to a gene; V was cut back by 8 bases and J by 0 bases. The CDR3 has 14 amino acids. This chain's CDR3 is CASHHRGSYNEQFF. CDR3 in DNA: TGTGCCAGCCACCACAGGGGCTCCTACAATGAGCAGTTCTTC.

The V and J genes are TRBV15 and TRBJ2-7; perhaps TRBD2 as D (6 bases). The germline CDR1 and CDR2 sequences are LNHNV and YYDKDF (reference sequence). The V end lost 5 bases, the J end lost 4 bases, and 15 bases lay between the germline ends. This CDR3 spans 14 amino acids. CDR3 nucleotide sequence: TGTGCCACCAGCGGAACGGGGACTGTGTACGAGCAGTACTTC. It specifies CATSGTGTVYEQYF.

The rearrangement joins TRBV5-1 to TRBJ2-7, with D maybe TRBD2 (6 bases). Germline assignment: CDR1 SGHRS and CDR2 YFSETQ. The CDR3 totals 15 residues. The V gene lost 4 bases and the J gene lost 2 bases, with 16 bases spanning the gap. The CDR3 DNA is TGCGCCAGCAGCCCCCAAGGGACTGGAGCCTACGAGCAGTACTTC. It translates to CASSPQGTGAYEQYF.

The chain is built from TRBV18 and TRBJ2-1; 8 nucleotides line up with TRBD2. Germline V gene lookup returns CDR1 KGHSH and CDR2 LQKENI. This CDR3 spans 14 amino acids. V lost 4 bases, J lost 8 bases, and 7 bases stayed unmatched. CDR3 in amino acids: CASSRAGEEDEQFF. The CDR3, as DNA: TGTGCCAGCTCACGAGCGGGAGAGGAAGATGAGCAGTTCTTC.

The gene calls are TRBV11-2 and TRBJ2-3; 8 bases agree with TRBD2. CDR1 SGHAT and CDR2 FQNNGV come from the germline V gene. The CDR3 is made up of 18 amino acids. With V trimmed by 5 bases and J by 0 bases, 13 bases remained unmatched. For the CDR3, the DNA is TGTGCCAGCAGCAAAGCCACCTCTAGCGGGTTAAGCACAGATACGCAGTATTTT. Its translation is CASSKATSSGLSTDTQYF. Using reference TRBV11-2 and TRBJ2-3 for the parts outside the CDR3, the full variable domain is EAGVAQSPRYKIIEKRQSVAFWCNPISGHATLYWYQQILGQGPKLLIQFQNNGVVDDSQLPKDRFSAERLKGVDSTLKIQPAKLEDSAVYLCASSKATSSGLSTDTQYFGPGTRLTVL.

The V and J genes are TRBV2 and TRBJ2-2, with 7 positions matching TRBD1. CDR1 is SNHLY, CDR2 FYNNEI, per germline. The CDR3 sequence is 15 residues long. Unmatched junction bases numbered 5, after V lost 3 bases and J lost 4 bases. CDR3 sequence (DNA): TGTGCCAGCAGTGATAGGACAGGTTTCACCGGGGAGCTGTTTTTT. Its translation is CASSDRTGFTGELFF.

CDR3 sequence reads: CASSQGLLGGEKLFF. The CDR3 DNA reads TGTGCCAGCAGCCAAGGGCTTCTAGGGGGTGAAAAACTGTTTTTT. This rearrangement joins TRBV3-1 (or the pseudogene TRBV3-2) to TRBJ1-4, with a tentative D call TRBD1 (6 bases). Germline loops: CDR1 LGHDT, CDR2 YNNKEL (reference sequence). CDR3 size: 15 residues. V was shortened by 1 base and J by 7 bases, with 13 bases between the two germline ends.

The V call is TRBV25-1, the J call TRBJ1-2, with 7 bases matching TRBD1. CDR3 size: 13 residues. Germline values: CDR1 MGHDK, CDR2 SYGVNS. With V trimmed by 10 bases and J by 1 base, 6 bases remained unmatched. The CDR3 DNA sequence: TGTGCCACCAGGGGGACAAGTAACTATGGCTACACCTTC. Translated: CATRGTSNYGYTF.

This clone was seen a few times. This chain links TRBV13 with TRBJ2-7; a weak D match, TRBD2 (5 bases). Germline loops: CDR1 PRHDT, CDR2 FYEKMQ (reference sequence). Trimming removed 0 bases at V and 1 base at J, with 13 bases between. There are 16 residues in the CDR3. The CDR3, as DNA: TGTGCCAGCAGCTTAGGGTGGACTCGGGGTTCCTACGAGCAGTACTTC. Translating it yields CASSLGWTRGSYEQYF. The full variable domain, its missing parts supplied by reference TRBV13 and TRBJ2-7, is AAGVIQSPRHLIKEKRETATLKCYPIPRHDTVYWYQQGPGQDPQFLISFYEKMQSDKGSIPDRFSAQQFSDYHSELNMSSLELGDSALYFCASSLGWTRGSYEQYFGPGTRLTVT.

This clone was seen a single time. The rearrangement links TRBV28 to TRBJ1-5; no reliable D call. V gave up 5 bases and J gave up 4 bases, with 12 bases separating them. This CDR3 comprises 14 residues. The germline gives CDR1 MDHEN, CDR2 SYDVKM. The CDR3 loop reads CASSPPGANQPQHF. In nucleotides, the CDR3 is TGTGCCAGCAGTCCTCCGGGAGCAAATCAGCCCCAGCATTTT.

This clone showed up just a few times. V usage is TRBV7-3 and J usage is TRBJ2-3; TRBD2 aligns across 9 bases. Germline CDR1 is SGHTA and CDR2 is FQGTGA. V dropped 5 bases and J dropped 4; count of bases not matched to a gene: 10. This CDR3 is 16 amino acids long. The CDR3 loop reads CASSLGGAGGADTQYF. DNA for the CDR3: TGTGCCAGCAGCCTAGGGGGAGCGGGAGGTGCAGATACGCAGTATTTT.

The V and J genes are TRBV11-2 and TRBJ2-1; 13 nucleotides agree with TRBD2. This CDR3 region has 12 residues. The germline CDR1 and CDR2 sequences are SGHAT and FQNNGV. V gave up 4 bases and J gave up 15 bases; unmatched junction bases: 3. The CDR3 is CASSSTSGGAFF. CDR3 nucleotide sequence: TGTGCCAGCAGCTCAACTAGCGGGGGGGCGTTCTTC.

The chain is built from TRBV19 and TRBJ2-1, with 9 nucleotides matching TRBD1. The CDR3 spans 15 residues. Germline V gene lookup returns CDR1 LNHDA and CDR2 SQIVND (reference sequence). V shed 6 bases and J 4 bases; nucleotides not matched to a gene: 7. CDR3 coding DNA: TGTGCCAGTAGGAAACAGGGGGCCCCGTACAATGAGCAGTTCTTC. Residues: CASRKQGAPYNEQFF.

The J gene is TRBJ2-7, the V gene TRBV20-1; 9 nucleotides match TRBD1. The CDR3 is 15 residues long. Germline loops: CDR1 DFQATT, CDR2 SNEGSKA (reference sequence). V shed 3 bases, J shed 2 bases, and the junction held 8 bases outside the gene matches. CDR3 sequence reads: CSASLGQGITYEQYF. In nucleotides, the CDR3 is TGCAGTGCTAGTTTGGGACAGGGTATCACCTACGAGCAGTACTTC.

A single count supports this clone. The chain's CDR3 is CATSRPGGAGSYEQYF. CDR3 DNA sequence: TGTGCCACCAGCAGACCAGGAGGGGCAGGCTCCTACGAGCAGTACTTC. The gene calls are TRBV15 and TRBJ2-7; weak D call: TRBD2 (6 bases). V shed 2 bases and J shed 0 bases, with 14 bases lying between them. CDR3 length: 16 amino acids. Germline CDR1 LNHNV, CDR2 YYDKDF (reference sequence).

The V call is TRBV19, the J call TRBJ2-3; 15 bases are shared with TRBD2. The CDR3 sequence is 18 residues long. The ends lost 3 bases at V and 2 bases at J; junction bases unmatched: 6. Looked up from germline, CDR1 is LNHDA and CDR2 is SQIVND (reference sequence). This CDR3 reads CASSIYGTSGRITDTQYF. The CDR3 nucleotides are TGTGCCAGTAGTATCTACGGGACTAGCGGGAGGATCACAGATACGCAGTATTTT.

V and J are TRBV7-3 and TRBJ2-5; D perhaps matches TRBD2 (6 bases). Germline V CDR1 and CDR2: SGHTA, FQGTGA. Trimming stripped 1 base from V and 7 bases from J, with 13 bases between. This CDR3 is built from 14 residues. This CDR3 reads CASSLMAGLGTQYF. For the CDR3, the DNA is TGTGCCAGCAGCTTAATGGCGGGGCTGGGGACCCAGTACTTC.

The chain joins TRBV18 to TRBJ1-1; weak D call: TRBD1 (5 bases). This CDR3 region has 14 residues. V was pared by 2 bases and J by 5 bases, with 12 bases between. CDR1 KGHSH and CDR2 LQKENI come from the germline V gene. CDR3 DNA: TGTGCCAGCTCACCAAATCAGGGTTTAACTGAAGCTTTCTTT. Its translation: CASSPNQGLTEAFF.

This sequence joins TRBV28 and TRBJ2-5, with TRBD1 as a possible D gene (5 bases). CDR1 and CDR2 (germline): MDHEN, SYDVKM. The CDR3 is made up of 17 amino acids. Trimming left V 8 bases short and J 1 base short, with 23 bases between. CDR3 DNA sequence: TGTGCCAGCTCCCCCCCAGGGCACCCCCAGGGCCAAGAGACCCAGTACTTC. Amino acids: CASSPPGHPQGQETQYF. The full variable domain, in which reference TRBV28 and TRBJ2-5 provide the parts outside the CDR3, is DVKVTQSSRYLVKRTGEKVFLECVQDMDHENMFWYRQDPGLGLRLIYFSYDVKMKEKGDIPEGYSVSREKKERFSLILESASTNQTSMYLCASSPPGHPQGQETQYFGPGTRLLVL.

This CDR3 reads CASSPTSGRSGEQFF. In DNA, the CDR3 is TGTGCCAGCAGCCCGACTAGCGGGAGATCGGGTGAGCAGTTCTTC. The V call is TRBV3-1 (or the pseudogene TRBV3-2), the J call TRBJ2-1; 12 bases align to TRBD2. Germline lookup yields CDR1 LGHDT and CDR2 YNNKEL (reference sequence). The CDR3 contains 15 residues. V dropped 4 bases and J dropped 9; count of bases not matched to a gene: 7.

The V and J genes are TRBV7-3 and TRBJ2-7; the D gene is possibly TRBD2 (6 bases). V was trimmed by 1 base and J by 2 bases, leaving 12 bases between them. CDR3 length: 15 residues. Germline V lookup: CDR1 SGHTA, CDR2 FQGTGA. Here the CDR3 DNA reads TGTGCCAGCAGCTTAAGTCCGGGAGAAACCTACGAGCAGTACTTC. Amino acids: CASSLSPGETYEQYF.

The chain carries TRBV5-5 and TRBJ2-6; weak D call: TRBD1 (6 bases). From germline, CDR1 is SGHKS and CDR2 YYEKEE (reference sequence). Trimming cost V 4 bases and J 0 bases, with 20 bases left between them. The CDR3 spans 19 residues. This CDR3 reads CASSGVSGARLSGANVLTF. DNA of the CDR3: TGTGCCAGCAGCGGCGTATCAGGGGCCCGTCTCTCTGGGGCCAACGTCCTGACTTTC.

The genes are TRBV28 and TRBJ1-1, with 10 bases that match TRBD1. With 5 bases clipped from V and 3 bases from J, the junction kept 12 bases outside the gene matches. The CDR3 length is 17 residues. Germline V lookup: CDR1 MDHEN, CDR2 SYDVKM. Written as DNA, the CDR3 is TGTGCCAGCAGTAAGACAGGGGGCTCTTCACTTTACACTGAAGCTTTCTTT. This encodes CASSKTGGSSLYTEAFF. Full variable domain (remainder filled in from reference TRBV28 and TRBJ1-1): DVKVTQSSRYLVKRTGEKVFLECVQDMDHENMFWYRQDPGLGLRLIYFSYDVKMKEKGDIPEGYSVSREKKERFSLILESASTNQTSMYLCASSKTGGSSLYTEAFFGQGTRLTVV.